These 8 T cell receptor beta chains came from one sample sequenced in a study of T cells in localized non-small cell lung cancer (dated by TCRdb to the early 2020s). Libraries came from the immunoSEQ multiplex PCR assay. TCRdb took over this immuneACCESS table, retaining in-frame rearrangements with V and J assigned. Such tables are incomplete; in checked studies, under half of the missing clones stem from an unresolved V gene, and the remainder is unexplained. A total of 64,000 or so clones appear in this sample, roughly 90% of them only once. About 2% of the sample is in the top ten clones. The material sequenced was peripheral blood, taken before any cancer treatment. The receptors were sampled from a woman between 35 and 70 years old with stage I lung adenocarcinoma.

The chain has TRBV7-3 and TRBJ2-3; TRBD2 is a possible D gene (6 bases). The CDR3 has 15 amino acids. The germline V gene has CDR1 SGHTA and CDR2 FQGTGA. Trimming removed 1 base at V and 3 bases at J, with 11 bases between. For the CDR3, the DNA is TGTGCCAGCAGCTTAATTGCGGGGTCTACAGATACGCAGTATTTT. Protein sequence: CASSLIAGSTDTQYF.

Remarks on this clone: This sample also contains other DNA sequences that code for the same CDR3. The chain joins TRBV2 to TRBJ1-1; D remains unclear. This CDR3 has 14 amino acids. V dropped 6 bases and J dropped 1 base, with 12 bases sitting between them. Germline CDR1 and CDR2: SNHLY and FYNNEI. The CDR3 DNA reads TGTGCCAGCAGACTGGACTCTGCGAACACTGAAGCTTTCTTT. Translating it yields CASRLDSANTEAFF.

This clone has only one observation. J is TRBJ2-1 and V is TRBV5-5; the match to TRBD2 covers 10 bases. The trim removed 1 base at V and 5 bases at J, leaving 0 bases unmatched. The CDR3 contains 14 residues. The germline V gene encodes CDR1 SGHKS and CDR2 YYEKEE (reference sequence). CDR3 sequence (DNA): TGTGCCAGCAGCTTGACTAGCGGGAACAATGAGCAGTTCTTC. Encoded protein: CASSLTSGNNEQFF.

The V and J genes are TRBV27 and TRBJ1-1; 7 bases fit TRBD1. This CDR3 spans 14 amino acids. CDR1 is MNHEY, CDR2 SMNVEV, per germline (reference sequence). Trimming at V came to 5 bases and at J to 2 bases, leaving 5 bases not matched to a gene. This chain's CDR3 is CASSTDRDNTEAFF. For the CDR3, the DNA is TGTGCCAGCAGTACTGACAGGGACAACACTGAAGCTTTCTTT.

The rearrangement joins TRBV2 to TRBJ2-3; TRBD2 is a possible D gene (5 bases). The germline CDR1 and CDR2 sequences are SNHLY and FYNNEI. CDR3 size: 14 residues. With 8 bases removed from V and 8 bases from J, the gap between germline ends came to 20 bases. The CDR3 region is CASVRTGTLATQYF. Written as DNA, the CDR3 is TGTGCCAGCGTCCGGACGGGAACCCTTGCTACGCAGTATTTT.

The chain carries TRBV6-5 and TRBJ2-5, with TRBD1 matching 9 bases. The CDR3 covers 14 residues. Germline V gene lookup returns CDR1 MNHEY and CDR2 SVGAGI. The ends lost 5 bases at V and 4 bases at J; junction bases unmatched: 5. The CDR3 DNA is TGTGCCAGCAGTCCGGGACAGGGAACAGAGACCCAGTACTTC. This sequence encodes CASSPGQGTETQYF.

The rearrangement uses TRBV5-1 and TRBJ2-2; D call uncertain. The length of the CDR3 is 19 residues. Trimming removed 0 bases at V and 0 bases at J, with 18 bases between. Germline V CDR1 and CDR2: SGHRS, YFSETQ. The CDR3, as DNA: TGCGCCAGCAGCTTGGCCCGACCCAAGACCAAACCGAACACCGGGGAGCTGTTTTTT. Protein: CASSLARPKTKPNTGELFF.

The chain couples TRBV7-2 to TRBJ2-3, with 8 bases fitting TRBD1. V lost 3 bases, J lost 1 base, and 3 bases stayed unmatched. This CDR3 spans 15 amino acids. Per germline, CDR1 SGHTA and CDR2 FQGNSA. CDR3 nucleotides: TGTGCCAGCAGCTTCCAGACAGGGGGCACAGATACGCAGTATTTT. This encodes CASSFQTGGTDTQYF.